What follows are 26 T cell receptor beta chains derived from one specimen sequenced in a study of shared clonotypes between healthy human individuals. Libraries were prepared by immunoSEQ multiplex PCR; TCRdb keeps only in-frame clonotypes and omits some of them. The sample shows more than 1 million clones, around 82% of them seen only once. The sample consisted of memory CD4+ T cells from PBMCs. Subset indicated: CD45RA-negative fraction. The origin of the receptors is a man between 18 and 29 years old in good health. Some clones in this sample may be carry-over from other donors' samples.

Regarding this clone: This sample includes further DNA sequences coding for the same CDR3. The CDR3 nucleotides are TGCGCCAGCAGCTTGGGGACAGGAGGCAATCAGCCCCAGCATTTT. This sequence encodes CASSLGTGGNQPQHF. The chain is built from TRBV5-1 and TRBJ1-5; 7 positions match TRBD1. This CDR3 has 15 residues. After removal of 0 bases from V and 2 bases from J, the junction contained 2 bases not matched to a gene. Germline V gives CDR1 SGHRS, CDR2 YFSETQ.

The chain carries TRBV11-3 and TRBJ2-2; possible D gene TRBD1, 5 bases. The CDR3 consists of 11 residues. Trimming removed 5 bases from V and 8 bases from J, with 6 bases in between. Germline loops: CDR1 SGHNT, CDR2 YENEEA. CDR3 in amino acids: CASSAGGELFF. Written as DNA, the CDR3 is TGTGCCAGCAGCGCAGGGGGGGAGCTGTTTTTT. Drawing the rest from reference TRBV11-3 and TRBJ2-2, the complete variable domain is EAGVVQSPRYKIIEKKQPVAFWCNPISGHNTLYWYLQNLGQGPELLIRYENEEAVDDSQLPKDRFSAERLKGVDSTLKIQPAELGDSAVYLCASSAGGELFFGEGSRLTVL.

The gene calls are TRBV30 and TRBJ1-6; D gene ambiguous. The CDR3 spans 15 residues. The germline gives CDR1 GTSNPN, CDR2 SVGIG (reference sequence). Deletions cut 1 base from V and 7 bases from J, with 14 bases between. As DNA, the CDR3 is TGTGCCTGGAGTGCCTGGACTACCCGAAATTCACCCCTCCACTTT. This gives the protein CAWSAWTTRNSPLHF. Using reference TRBV30 and TRBJ1-6 for the parts outside the CDR3, the full variable domain is SQTIHQWPATLVQPVGSPLSLECTVEGTSNPNLYWYRQAAGRGLQLLFYSVGIGQISSEVPQNLSASRPQDRQFILSSKKLLLSDSGFYLCAWSAWTTRNSPLHFGNGTRLTVT.

V is TRBV19 and J is TRBJ1-1; possibly TRBD1 for D (6 bases). Between the trimmed V and J ends, which lost 3 bases and 1 base, there was a span of 9 bases. The CDR3 sequence is 14 residues long. Germline CDR1 is LNHDA and CDR2 is SQIVND (reference sequence). CDR3 nucleotide sequence: TGTGCCAGTAGTATCAGGGGAGAGAACACTGAAGCTTTCTTT. Amino acid sequence: CASSIRGENTEAFF.

This sequence joins TRBV5-6 and TRBJ2-7, with a weak D call TRBD2 (6 bases). The CDR3 is made up of 16 amino acids. The germline CDR1 and CDR2 sequences are SGHDT and YYEEEE. Trimming removed 4 bases at V and 6 bases at J, with 23 bases between. In DNA, the CDR3 is TGTGCCAGCAGCACACAACGACTAGTCCTCTCTCGCGAGCAGTACTTC. Translation gives CASSTQRLVLSREQYF.

The CDR3 DNA follows: TGTGCCAGCAGCCCGGGACAGGGGATGTACGAGCAGTACTTC. It translates to CASSPGQGMYEQYF. The rearrangement uses TRBV5-4 and TRBJ2-7; TRBD1 matches 10 bases. The germline V gene encodes CDR1 SGHNT and CDR2 YYREEE (reference sequence). V lost 4 bases and J lost 4; bases outside the gene matches: 5. CDR3 length: 14 residues.

V usage is TRBV6-5 and J usage is TRBJ2-5; TRBD1 agrees at 8 bases. CDR3 length: 14 amino acids. J gave up 5 bases and V 6 bases, and 8 bases lay outside the gene matches. Germline V gene lookup returns CDR1 MNHEY and CDR2 SVGAGI. The CDR3 region is CASRQTGAGETQYF. The CDR3 DNA sequence: TGTGCCAGCAGACAGACAGGGGCTGGGGAGACCCAGTACTTC.

The gene calls are TRBV6-1 and TRBJ1-2, with D tentatively TRBD1 (6 bases). Germline values: CDR1 MNHNS, CDR2 SASEGT. V lost 1 base and J 2 bases, leaving 11 bases between the germline ends. The CDR3 is 15 amino acids. CDR3 sequence: CASSEGTARNYGYTF. The CDR3 DNA reads as TGTGCCAGCAGTGAAGGGACAGCCCGGAACTATGGCTACACCTTC.

CDR3 loop: CASTSGGTNTGELFF. The DNA for the CDR3 is TGTGCCAGCACGTCGGGAGGCACCAACACCGGGGAGCTGTTTTTT. The V call is TRBV28, the J call TRBJ2-2; 7 bases map to TRBD2. The CDR3 sequence is 15 residues long. Germline CDR1 MDHEN, CDR2 SYDVKM. The J segment lost 2 bases and the V segment lost 7 bases, leaving 7 bases of the junction unmatched.

The rearrangement joins TRBV6-1 to TRBJ1-4; D is unresolved. The V end lost 0 bases, the J end lost 8 bases, and 13 bases lay between the germline ends. Germline CDR1 reads MNHNS; CDR2 reads SASEGT. The CDR3 covers 15 residues. The CDR3 reads CASSEARPIQEKLFF. The CDR3 DNA reads as TGTGCCAGCAGTGAAGCTCGGCCGATCCAGGAAAAACTGTTTTTT.

Of note for this clone: The same CDR3 arises from other DNA sequences in this sample as well. V is TRBV5-1 and J is TRBJ1-3; D unclear. Germline V CDR1 and CDR2: SGHRS, YFSETQ. Trimming cost V 0 bases and J 2 bases, with 3 bases left between them. The CDR3 extends over 13 amino acids. CDR3 amino acids: CASSLGPGNTIYF. The CDR3 DNA sequence: TGCGCCAGCAGCTTGGGGCCTGGAAACACCATATATTTT. Looking up the rest from reference TRBV5-1 and TRBJ1-3 gives the full variable domain: KAGVTQTPRYLIKTRGQQVTLSCSPISGHRSVSWYQQTPGQGLQFLFEYFSETQRNKGNFPGRFSGRQFSNSRSEMNVSTLELGDSALYLCASSLGPGNTIYFGEGSWLTVV.

The chain uses TRBV7-3 and TRBJ1-1; D unclear. V dropped 5 bases and J dropped 4 bases, with 11 bases sitting between them. The CDR3 runs to 13 residues. The germline V gene encodes CDR1 SGHTA and CDR2 FQGTGA. CDR3 in amino acids: CASSLHPSTEAFF. CDR3 DNA sequence: TGTGCCAGCAGCCTGCATCCGAGCACTGAAGCTTTCTTT.

The genes are TRBV28 and TRBJ2-3, with D hard to call. Trimming took off 8 bases at V and 6 bases at J, with 15 bases between the two ends. This CDR3 is 13 amino acids long. From germline, CDR1 is MDHEN and CDR2 SYDVKM. CDR3 nucleotides: TGTGCCAGCGCATCCGGGTACGGGGATACGCAGTATTTT. This encodes CASASGYGDTQYF.

J is TRBJ1-1 and V is TRBV5-1, with 7 positions matching TRBD1. Germline V gives CDR1 SGHRS, CDR2 YFSETQ. This CDR3 comprises 14 residues. V was clipped by 3 bases and J by 1 base; unmatched bases: 3. Here the CDR3 DNA reads TGCGCCAGCAGCTGGGGGGACAGGAACACTGAAGCTTTCTTT. It specifies CASSWGDRNTEAFF.

The gene calls are TRBV6-1 and TRBJ2-7; D is unclear. V dropped 4 bases and J dropped 3 bases, with 10 bases sitting between them. The CDR3 totals 13 residues. Germline assignment: CDR1 MNHNS and CDR2 SASEGT. The CDR3 nucleotides read TGTGCCAGCAGTGTAAACACCATCTACGAGCAGTACTTC. This translates into CASSVNTIYEQYF.

The V call is TRBV7-8, the J call TRBJ2-5; D may be TRBD1 (6 bases). This CDR3 is built from 16 residues. V lost 6 bases and J 4 bases, leaving 21 bases between the germline ends. Germline values: CDR1 SGHVS, CDR2 FQNEAQ. CDR3 sequence: CASRLLTGLSGETQYF. The CDR3 nucleotides read TGTGCCAGCAGACTCCTGACAGGCCTCTCAGGAGAGACCCAGTACTTC.

The chain employs TRBV11-2 and TRBJ1-1, with D maybe TRBD1 (5 bases). This CDR3 spans 14 amino acids. The germline CDR1 and CDR2 sequences are SGHAT and FQNNGV. With 5 bases removed from V and 10 bases from J, the gap between germline ends came to 20 bases. CDR3 coding DNA: TGTGCCAGCAGCATGGGGGGAATGGACACAGGAGCTTTCTTT. Protein: CASSMGGMDTGAFF.

The chain uses TRBV28 and TRBJ1-4; D unresolved. Germline V gives CDR1 MDHEN, CDR2 SYDVKM. The CDR3 is made up of 13 amino acids. Between the trimmed V and J ends, which lost 4 bases and 4 bases, there was a span of 7 bases. The CDR3 protein is CASSSANNEKLFF. CDR3 sequence (DNA): TGTGCCAGCAGTTCCGCCAATAATGAAAAACTGTTTTTT.

The V and J genes are TRBV4-2 and TRBJ1-1; 7 bases are a match to TRBD1. The CDR3 contains 14 residues. Germline V gene data show CDR1 as LGHNA and CDR2 as YNFKEQ. V gave up 4 bases and J gave up 1 base; unmatched junction bases: 3. CDR3 DNA sequence: TGTGCCAGCAGCCGGTCAGGGGGGAACACTGAAGCTTTCTTT. This sequence encodes CASSRSGGNTEAFF.

J is TRBJ1-1 and V is TRBV5-4; D unresolved. The CDR3 spans 14 residues. The germline V and J ends were trimmed by 2 bases and 1 base, with 9 bases remaining between them. CDR1 is SGHNT and CDR2 is YYREEE in the germline V gene (reference sequence). CDR3 nucleotides: TGTGCCAGCAGCTTATCCGCGGCGAACACTGAAGCTTTCTTT. Translation gives CASSLSAANTEAFF.

The V call is TRBV4-1, the J call TRBJ2-7, with D possibly TRBD2 on 6 matching bases. The CDR3 runs 14 residues. V was shortened by 5 bases and J by 12 bases, with 23 bases between the two germline ends. CDR1 MGHRA and CDR2 YSYEKL come from the germline V gene. CDR3 residues: CASSEFLEGTVPYF. CDR3 nucleotides: TGCGCCAGCAGCGAATTTTTGGAGGGGACCGTTCCGTACTTC.

The sample holds a few counts of this clone. The V call is TRBV19, the J call TRBJ1-5; D is undetermined. V gave up 6 bases and J gave up 3 bases, with 15 bases separating them. The germline V gene has CDR1 LNHDA and CDR2 SQIVND (reference sequence). This CDR3 is 15 amino acids long. CDR3 protein: CASSYGTVYNQPQHF. CDR3 DNA sequence: TGTGCCAGTAGCTACGGTACCGTGTACAATCAGCCCCAGCATTTT.

For this clone: This specimen includes other DNA sequences encoding the same CDR3. The chain links TRBV10-3 to TRBJ2-1, with 11 bases lining up with TRBD2. V was pared by 4 bases and J by 5 bases, with 4 bases of the junction left unmatched. The germline CDR1 and CDR2 sequences are ENHRY and SYGVKD. This CDR3 has 15 residues. This CDR3 reads CAISVGTSGNNEQFF. The DNA of the CDR3 is TGTGCCATCAGTGTTGGGACTAGCGGAAACAATGAGCAGTTCTTC.

This CDR3 is CASNTLTGLRYGNQPQHF. CDR3 coding DNA: TGTGCCAGCAATACGCTAACGGGACTAAGGTATGGCAATCAGCCCCAGCATTTT. The J gene is TRBJ1-5, the V gene TRBV28; D perhaps matches TRBD1 (5 bases). Germline V gene sequence: CDR1 MDHEN, CDR2 SYDVKM. V was pared by 7 bases and J by 2 bases, with 24 bases between. CDR3 size: 18 residues.

The chain combines TRBV29-1 with TRBJ2-7, with D hard to call. Trimming left V 5 bases short and J 0 bases short, with 11 bases between. Germline CDR1 is SQVTM and CDR2 is ANQGSEA. The CDR3 contains 13 residues. The CDR3 is CSVRSQVSYEQYF. Written as DNA, the CDR3 is TGCAGCGTTAGATCGCAGGTCTCCTACGAGCAGTACTTC.

The sample holds one count of this clone. The chain joins TRBV7-2 to TRBJ1-1; the D gene is possibly TRBD1 (5 bases). The V end was cut by 4 bases, the J end by 11 bases, with 17 bases between. Germline V gene lookup returns CDR1 SGHTA and CDR2 FQGNSA. The CDR3 is 13 residues long. In DNA, the CDR3 is TGTGCCAGCAGCTCTAGGGGCAGGCTTGGCGCTTTCTTT. This gives the protein CASSSRGRLGAFF.